This note documents a single T cell receptor (beta chain) sequence. The data were obtained in a study of T-cell reconstitution after alpha-beta-depleted transplantation in children. V trimming: 0 bases; J trimming: 4 bases; junction bases outside the gene matches: 5. This CDR3 contains 15 residues. Per germline, CDR1 DFQATT and CDR2 SNEGSKA (reference sequence). During its preparation, the TCRbeta library received unique molecular identifiers. MiXCR was run by TCRdb on the PCR reads, yielding one entry per CDR3 protein. There are about a million distinct CDR3 sequences in the sample; roughly 29% occur only once, and roughly 30% lies in the top ten.

Sequenced material: PBMCs, mostly from graft donor cells, taken 360 days after TCRalphabeta/CD19-depleted stem cell transplant. This clonotype was obtained from a boy under three years old who had a stem cell transplant for SCID, so the T cells may come from the graft donor. The chain links TRBV20-1 to TRBJ2-1; 8 bases match TRBD2. The CDR3 DNA reads as TGCAGTGCTAGAGATGTTAGCGGGGTATACAATGAGCAGTTCTTC. It specifies CSARDVSGVYNEQFF.